One sample yielded the 30 T cell receptor beta chains listed below, sequenced in a study of cytomegalovirus exposure and HLA in healthy donors. The primer mix had 60 Vbeta and 13 Jbeta primers. Using immunoSEQ multiplex PCR, the repertoire was profiled, and TCRdb retains in-frame clones only, with some absent. This sample has 100,000 or so clones, with around 75% found just once. Sequencing was performed on PBMCs. The receptors were gathered from a man in his forties or fifties in good health and CMV-seronegative.

The CDR3 DNA reads TGTGCCAGCACTCAAACCAGGGGTCCGAACACTGAAGCTTTCTTT. Its protein is CASTQTRGPNTEAFF. The chain has TRBV28 and TRBJ1-1; D perhaps matches TRBD1 (6 bases). Trimming stripped 7 bases from V and 1 base from J, with 16 bases between. The CDR3 length is 15 residues. CDR1 and CDR2 from the germline V gene are MDHEN and SYDVKM.

This clone was found once. This chain links TRBV7-2 with TRBJ1-5; a weak D match, TRBD1 (6 bases). Deletions cut 4 bases from V and 4 bases from J, with 8 bases between. Germline V gives CDR1 SGHTA, CDR2 FQGNSA. This CDR3 region has 13 residues. CDR3 sequence reads: CASSYRANQPQHF. CDR3 in DNA: TGTGCCAGCAGCTACAGGGCAAATCAGCCCCAGCATTTT.

J is TRBJ2-1 and V is TRBV15, with D tentatively TRBD1 (5 bases). Germline lookup yields CDR1 LNHNV and CDR2 YYDKDF (reference sequence). Trimming took 3 bases from V and 5 from J, leaving 11 bases between them. The CDR3 contains 14 residues. The CDR3 spells CATSRGDSNNEQFF. CDR3 nucleotide sequence: TGTGCCACCAGCAGGGGCGACAGCAACAATGAGCAGTTCTTC.

The V and J genes are TRBV7-9 and TRBJ2-1, with 16 nucleotides matching TRBD2. Germline lookup yields CDR1 SEHNR and CDR2 FQNEAQ (reference sequence). This CDR3 contains 19 residues. The V and J ends lost 7 bases and 2 bases, in that order; junction bases with no gene match: 11. CDR3 amino acids: CASNPGGTSGRAPYNEQFF. The CDR3 DNA sequence: TGTGCCAGCAACCCCGGGGGGACTAGCGGGAGGGCCCCCTACAATGAGCAGTTCTTC.

This clone has just one count. The chain couples TRBV5-6 to TRBJ2-1; 12 bases are shared with TRBD2. V lost 4 bases, J lost 8 bases, and 7 bases stayed unmatched. The CDR3 covers 15 residues. Germline CDR1 is SGHDT and CDR2 is YYEEEE. In nucleotides, the CDR3 is TGTGCCAGCAGCGTGACTAGCGGGAGTGTAGATGAGCAGTTCTTC. This codes for CASSVTSGSVDEQFF.

The chain carries TRBV7-8 and TRBJ2-3; 8 nucleotides match TRBD2. The CDR3 spans 16 residues. With V trimmed by 5 bases and J by 3 bases, 10 bases remained unmatched. Looked up from germline, CDR1 is SGHVS and CDR2 is FQNEAQ. The CDR3 region is CASSARAGVWTDTQYF. The CDR3 DNA sequence: TGTGCCAGCAGCGCCAGAGCGGGAGTGTGGACAGATACGCAGTATTTT.

This clone appeared a few times. This rearrangement joins TRBV28 to TRBJ2-7, with TRBD1 matching over 10 bases. Trimming cost V 6 bases and J 7 bases; bases outside gene matches: 6. This CDR3 has 13 residues. The germline gives CDR1 MDHEN, CDR2 SYDVKM. DNA for the CDR3: TGTGCCAGCAGCCGACAGGGGGCTCGGGAGCAGTACTTC. Residues: CASSRQGAREQYF.

This chain uses TRBV2 with TRBJ1-1, with TRBD1 as a possible D gene (6 bases). Between the trimmed V and J ends, which lost 6 bases and 1 base, there was a span of 15 bases. The CDR3 contains 15 residues. Germline CDR1 is SNHLY and CDR2 is FYNNEI. CDR3 in DNA: TGTGCCAGCAGGTCTTCCTCAGGGGAGAACACTGAAGCTTTCTTT. Translating gives CASRSSSGENTEAFF.

This chain connects TRBV14 to TRBJ1-4, with 10 bases lining up with TRBD1. V shed 1 base and J 8 bases; nucleotides not matched to a gene: 4. CDR3 length: 15 residues. Germline CDR1 is SGHDN and CDR2 is FVKESK. The CDR3: CASSQGQGAGEKLFF. The CDR3 DNA is TGTGCCAGCAGCCAAGGACAGGGGGCGGGAGAAAAACTGTTTTTT.

The chain carries TRBV7-9 and TRBJ2-1; TRBD1 matches 9 bases. The CDR3 length is 15 residues. Looked up from germline, CDR1 is SEHNR and CDR2 is FQNEAQ (reference sequence). The junction had 12 bases not matched to a gene; V was cut back by 8 bases and J by 7 bases. CDR3 sequence (DNA): TGTGCCAGCGCCCGGACAGGGGAGCGCTTGAATGAGCAGTTCTTC. Its translation is CASARTGERLNEQFF.

The chain links TRBV5-1 to TRBJ1-3; 7 positions match TRBD1. The V gene end was trimmed by 2 bases and the J gene end by 2 bases; junction bases not matched to a gene: 7. This CDR3 spans 16 amino acids. The germline gives CDR1 SGHRS, CDR2 YFSETQ. The CDR3 DNA reads as TGCGCCAGCAGCTTCGAGGGCAGGGGGACTGGAAACACCATATATTTT. It is translated as CASSFEGRGTGNTIYF.

This clone was detected only once. This chain joins TRBV2 and TRBJ2-1, with D hard to call. V was trimmed by 4 bases and J by 4 bases, leaving 8 bases between them. The germline V gene encodes CDR1 SNHLY and CDR2 FYNNEI. The CDR3 contains 13 residues. Here the CDR3 reads CASSGYGYNEQFF. The CDR3 DNA follows: TGTGCCAGCAGTGGTTACGGTTACAATGAGCAGTTCTTC.

The chain combines TRBV18 with TRBJ1-5; 7 bases fit TRBD1. The germline CDR1 and CDR2 sequences are KGHSH and LQKENI. CDR3 length: 15 amino acids. Trimming cost V 2 bases and J 4 bases; bases outside gene matches: 5. CDR3 region: CASSPGQGGNQPQHF. The DNA of the CDR3 is TGTGCCAGCTCACCAGGCCAGGGGGGAAATCAGCCCCAGCATTTT.

DNA of the CDR3: TGTGCCAGCAGTTTTAAGCTCCTGCTGAGGACAGTCACAGATACGCAGTATTTT. Its protein product is CASSFKLLLRTVTDTQYF. The chain couples TRBV28 to TRBJ2-3, with D perhaps matching TRBD1 (6 bases). Germline values: CDR1 MDHEN, CDR2 SYDVKM. The V gene lost 3 bases and the J gene lost 2 bases, with 21 bases spanning the gap. The CDR3 sequence is 18 residues long.

This rearrangement joins TRBV7-2 to TRBJ2-5, with TRBD1 identical over 7 bases. Germline V gene data show CDR1 as SGHTA and CDR2 as FQGNSA. Trimming removed 5 bases from V and 11 bases from J; junction bases left unmatched: 5. The CDR3 has 11 residues. The CDR3 nucleotides are TGTGCCAGCAGCCCGAGGGACAGACAGTACTTC. Its protein product is CASSPRDRQYF.

V and J are TRBV27 and TRBJ1-5; possible D gene TRBD1, 5 bases. This CDR3 is 15 amino acids long. V shed 2 bases and J shed 3 bases, with 11 bases lying between them. The germline gives CDR1 MNHEY, CDR2 SMNVEV (reference sequence). The CDR3 reads CASSLNRLSNQPQHF. CDR3 DNA: TGTGCCAGCAGTTTAAACAGGCTTTCCAATCAGCCCCAGCATTTT.

The rearrangement joins TRBV10-3 to TRBJ2-3, with D unresolved. Germline loops: CDR1 ENHRY, CDR2 SYGVKD. The CDR3 has 12 residues. V lost 4 bases to trimming and J lost 4 bases, with 6 bases between them. The CDR3 region is CAISGSSDTQYF. The CDR3, as DNA: TGTGCCATCAGTGGTTCGTCAGATACGCAGTATTTT.

This clone appeared a few times. The rearrangement joins TRBV6-5 to TRBJ1-5, with 7 bases fitting TRBD1. From germline, CDR1 is MNHEY and CDR2 SVGAGI. The V gene end was trimmed by 7 bases and the J gene end by 3 bases; junction bases not matched to a gene: 3. The CDR3 runs 13 residues. The CDR3 nucleotides are TGTGCCAGCAATACAGGGGTCAATCAGCCCCAGCATTTT. Its protein is CASNTGVNQPQHF.

The gene calls are TRBV5-1 and TRBJ1-1; TRBD1 matches 7 bases. This CDR3 is built from 16 residues. The trim removed 0 bases at V and 0 bases at J, leaving 5 bases unmatched. Germline V CDR1 and CDR2: SGHRS, YFSETQ. CDR3 amino acids: CASSLGPDRVNTEAFF. For the CDR3, the DNA is TGCGCCAGCAGCTTGGGCCCCGACAGGGTGAACACTGAAGCTTTCTTT.

In its sample, this clone was seen a few times. The V gene is TRBV5-1, the J gene TRBJ2-2; D is uncertain. The CDR3 is 16 residues long. Germline-derived CDR1 and CDR2 are SGHRS and YFSETQ. V dropped 0 bases and J dropped 0 bases, with 9 bases sitting between them. The CDR3 is CASSLVVAANTGELFF. Written as DNA, the CDR3 is TGCGCCAGCAGCTTGGTGGTGGCCGCGAACACCGGGGAGCTGTTTTTT.

The chain links TRBV9 to TRBJ2-3, with 8 bases that match TRBD2. Trimming removed 4 bases from V and 3 bases from J; junction bases left unmatched: 10. The germline gives CDR1 SGDLS, CDR2 YYNGEE. This CDR3 is built from 16 residues. The CDR3 nucleotides read TGTGCCAGCAGCATATCAAGCGGGAGTCGAACAGATACGCAGTATTTT. Amino acids: CASSISSGSRTDTQYF. Based on the CDR3 plus reference TRBV9 and TRBJ2-3, the full variable domain is DSGVTQTPKHLITATGQRVTLRCSPRSGDLSVYWYQQSLDQGLQFLIQYYNGEERAKGNILERFSAQQFPDLHSELNLSSLELGDSALYFCASSISSGSRTDTQYFGPGTRLTVL.

About this clone: The junction does not match germline at one end; this may be a read error. Written as DNA, the CDR3 is TGTGCCAGCAGCACGTACCAGGGGCCCTATCTCGCTTTC. Protein: CASSTYQGPYLAF. The chain carries TRBV7-2 and TRBJ2-6; perhaps TRBD1 as D (6 bases). Germline CDR1 and CDR2: SGHTA and FQGNSA. The CDR3 contains 13 residues.

The chain couples TRBV27 to TRBJ1-5, with D tentatively TRBD1 (5 bases). V was trimmed by 2 bases and J by 4 bases, leaving 15 bases between them. CDR3 length: 16 amino acids. The germline CDR1 and CDR2 sequences are MNHEY and SMNVEV (reference sequence). As DNA, the CDR3 is TGTGCCAGCAGTTTAATGTCGGGGGGATGGAATCAGCCCCAGCATTTT. Its translation: CASSLMSGGWNQPQHF.

This clone was observed a handful of times. The chain links TRBV4-2 to TRBJ2-7; D is uncertain. Deletions cut 3 bases from V and 1 base from J, with 7 bases between. From germline, CDR1 is LGHNA and CDR2 YNFKEQ. CDR3 size: 13 residues. CDR3 nucleotide sequence: TGTGCCAGCAGCCAGACATGGTCCTACGAGCAGTACTTC. This gives the protein CASSQTWSYEQYF.

The chain couples TRBV6-5 to TRBJ1-5, with D perhaps matching TRBD1 (5 bases). Germline-derived CDR1 and CDR2 are MNHEY and SVGAGI. The CDR3 contains 13 residues. V was clipped by 2 bases and J by 7 bases, with 9 bases between them. In nucleotides, the CDR3 is TGTGCCAGCAGTTACGCAGGGCAACAGCCCCAGCATTTT. It codes for CASSYAGQQPQHF.

The rearrangement joins TRBV5-6 to TRBJ1-3; no firm D call. The CDR3 contains 16 residues. Trimming pared 3 bases from V and 3 bases from J, leaving 16 bases between. Germline V gene lookup returns CDR1 SGHDT and CDR2 YYEEEE. This CDR3 reads CASSSSPSEGGNTIYF. The DNA of the CDR3 is TGTGCCAGCAGCTCCTCCCCGTCAGAGGGTGGAAACACCATATATTTT.

This chain joins TRBV10-3 and TRBJ1-6, with a weak D call TRBD1 (5 bases). The V gene's germline CDR1 is ENHRY and CDR2 SYGVKD. The CDR3 is 14 residues long. V lost 6 bases and J lost 5, with 11 bases in between. The CDR3 bases are TGTGCCATCAGCCTTGACAGAGATAATTCACCCCTCCACTTT. Amino acid sequence: CAISLDRDNSPLHF.

This clone was seen ten or more times. J is TRBJ2-2 and V is TRBV6-4, with 10 bases matching TRBD1. Trimming removed 4 bases from V and 5 bases from J; junction bases left unmatched: 4. The CDR3 extends over 15 amino acids. CDR1 MRHNA and CDR2 SNTAGT come from the germline V gene. The CDR3 DNA reads TGTGCCAGCAGTGCTGGACAGGGGGATACCGGGGAGCTGTTTTTT. Translating gives CASSAGQGDTGELFF.

In DNA, the CDR3 is TGTGCCAGCAGTTACAGGGGCACTAACTATGGCTACACCTTC. It is translated as CASSYRGTNYGYTF. The J gene is TRBJ1-2, the V gene TRBV28; 7 nucleotides agree with TRBD1. After removal of 4 bases from V and 0 bases from J, the junction contained 2 bases not matched to a gene. Germline CDR1 is MDHEN and CDR2 is SYDVKM. This CDR3 region has 14 residues.

The CDR3 loop reads CASSRLDNLNTGELFF. In DNA, the CDR3 is TGCGCCAGCAGTAGGTTGGACAACTTGAACACCGGGGAGCTGTTTTTT. The rearrangement joins TRBV10-1 to TRBJ2-2, with D possibly being TRBD1 (5 bases). The CDR3 has 16 amino acids. Looked up from germline, CDR1 is WNHNN and CDR2 is SYGVQD (reference sequence). With 5 bases removed from V and 1 base from J, the gap between germline ends came to 14 bases.